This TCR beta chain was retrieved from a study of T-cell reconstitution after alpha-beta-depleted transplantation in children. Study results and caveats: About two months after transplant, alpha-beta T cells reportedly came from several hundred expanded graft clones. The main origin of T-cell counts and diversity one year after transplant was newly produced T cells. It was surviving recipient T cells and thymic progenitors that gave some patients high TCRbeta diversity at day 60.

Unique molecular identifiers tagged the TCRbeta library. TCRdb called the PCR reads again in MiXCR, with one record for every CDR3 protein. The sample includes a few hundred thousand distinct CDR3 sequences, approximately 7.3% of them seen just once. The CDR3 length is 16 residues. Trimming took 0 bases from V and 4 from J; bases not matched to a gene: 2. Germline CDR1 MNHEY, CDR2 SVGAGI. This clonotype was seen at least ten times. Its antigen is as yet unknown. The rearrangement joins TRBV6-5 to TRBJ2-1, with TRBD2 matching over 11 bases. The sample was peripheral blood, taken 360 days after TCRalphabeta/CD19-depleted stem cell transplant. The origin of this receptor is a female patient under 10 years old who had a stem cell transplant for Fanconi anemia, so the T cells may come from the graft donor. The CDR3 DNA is TGTGCCAGCAGTTACTCATTAGCGGGGGGGTACAATGAGCAGTTCTTC. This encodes CASSYSLAGGYNEQFF.